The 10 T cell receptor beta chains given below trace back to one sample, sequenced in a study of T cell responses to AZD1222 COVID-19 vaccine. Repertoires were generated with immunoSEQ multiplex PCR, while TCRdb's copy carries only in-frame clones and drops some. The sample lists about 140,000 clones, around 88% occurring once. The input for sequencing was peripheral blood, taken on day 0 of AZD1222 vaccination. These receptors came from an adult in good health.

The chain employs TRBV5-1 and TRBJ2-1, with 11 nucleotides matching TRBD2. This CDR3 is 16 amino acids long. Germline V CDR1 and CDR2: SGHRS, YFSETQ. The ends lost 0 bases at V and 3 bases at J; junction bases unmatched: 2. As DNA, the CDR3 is TGCGCCAGCAGCTTGGGGGGGACTAGCGGCTACAATGAGCAGTTCTTC. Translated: CASSLGGTSGYNEQFF. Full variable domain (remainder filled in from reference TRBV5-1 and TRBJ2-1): KAGVTQTPRYLIKTRGQQVTLSCSPISGHRSVSWYQQTPGQGLQFLFEYFSETQRNKGNFPGRFSGRQFSNSRSEMNVSTLELGDSALYLCASSLGGTSGYNEQFFGPGTRLTVL.

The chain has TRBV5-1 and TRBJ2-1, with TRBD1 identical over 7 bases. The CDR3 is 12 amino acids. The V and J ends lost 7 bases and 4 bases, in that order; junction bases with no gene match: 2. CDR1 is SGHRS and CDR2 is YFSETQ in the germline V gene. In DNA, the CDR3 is TGCGCCAGCGGCAGGGGGTACAATGAGCAGTTCTTC. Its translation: CASGRGYNEQFF. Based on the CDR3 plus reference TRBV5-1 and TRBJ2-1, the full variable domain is KAGVTQTPRYLIKTRGQQVTLSCSPISGHRSVSWYQQTPGQGLQFLFEYFSETQRNKGNFPGRFSGRQFSNSRSEMNVSTLELGDSALYLCASGRGYNEQFFGPGTRLTVL.

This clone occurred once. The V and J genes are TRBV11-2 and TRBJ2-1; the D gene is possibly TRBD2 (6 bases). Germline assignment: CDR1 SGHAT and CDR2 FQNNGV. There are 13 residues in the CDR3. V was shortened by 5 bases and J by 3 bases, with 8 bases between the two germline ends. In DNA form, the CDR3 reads TGTGCCAGCAGCACGGGACTCTACAATGAGCAGTTCTTC. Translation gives CASSTGLYNEQFF.

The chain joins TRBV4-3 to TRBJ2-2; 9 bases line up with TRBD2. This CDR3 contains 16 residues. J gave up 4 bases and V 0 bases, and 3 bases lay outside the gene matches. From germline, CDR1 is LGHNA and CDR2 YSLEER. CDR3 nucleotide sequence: TGCGCCAGCAGCCAAGAAGCGGGGGGTCCCACCGGGGAGCTGTTTTTT. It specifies CASSQEAGGPTGELFF.

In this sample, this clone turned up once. The CDR3 protein is CASSLGFGTGNEKLFF. The CDR3 bases are TGTGCCAGCAGCCTAGGGTTCGGGACGGGTAATGAAAAACTGTTTTTT. The V gene is TRBV5-4, the J gene TRBJ1-4; possible D gene TRBD1, 5 bases. Germline V lookup: CDR1 SGHNT, CDR2 YYREEE (reference sequence). Trimming took off 4 bases at V and 4 bases at J, with 17 bases between the two ends. This CDR3 comprises 16 residues.

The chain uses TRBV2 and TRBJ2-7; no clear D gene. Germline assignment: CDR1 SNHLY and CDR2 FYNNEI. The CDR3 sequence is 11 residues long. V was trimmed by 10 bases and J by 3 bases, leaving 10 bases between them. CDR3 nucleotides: TGTGCCACCCTTCGGAACTACGAGCAGTACTTC. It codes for CATLRNYEQYF.

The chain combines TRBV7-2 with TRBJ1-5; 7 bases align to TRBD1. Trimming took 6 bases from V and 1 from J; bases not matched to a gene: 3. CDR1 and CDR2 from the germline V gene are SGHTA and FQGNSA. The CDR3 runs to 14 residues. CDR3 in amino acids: CASSRQGSNQPQHF. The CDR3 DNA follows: TGTGCCAGCAGTCGACAGGGAAGCAATCAGCCCCAGCATTTT. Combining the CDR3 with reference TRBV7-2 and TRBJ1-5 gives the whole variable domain GAGVSQSPSNKVTEKGKDVELRCDPISGHTALYWYRQSLGQGLEFLIYFQGNSAPDKSGLPSDRFSAERTGGSVSTLTIQRTQQEDSAVYLCASSRQGSNQPQHFGDGTRLSIL.

The CDR3 DNA is TGTGCCACCTCAAGCTCTTTCTACGAGCAGTACTTC. Translation: CATSSSFYEQYF. The rearrangement joins TRBV19 to TRBJ2-7; D remains ambiguous. The CDR3 runs to 12 residues. Germline CDR1 is LNHDA and CDR2 is SQIVND (reference sequence). V was pared by 10 bases and J by 3 bases, with 13 bases between. Full variable domain (rest looked up from reference TRBV19 and TRBJ2-7): DGGITQSPKYLFRKEGQNVTLSCEQNLNHDAMYWYRQDPGQGLRLIYYSQIVNDFQKGDIAEGYSVSREKKESFPLTVTSAQKNPTAFYLCATSSSFYEQYFGPGTRLTVT.

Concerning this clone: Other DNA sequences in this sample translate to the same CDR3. CDR3 region: CASSVDYRGSNTEAFF. In DNA, the CDR3 is TGTGCCAGCAGCGTAGATTACAGGGGCAGTAACACTGAAGCTTTCTTT. The genes are TRBV9 and TRBJ1-1; 7 nucleotides match TRBD1. After removal of 0 bases from V and 2 bases from J, the junction contained 7 bases not matched to a gene. Germline CDR1 and CDR2: SGDLS and YYNGEE. The CDR3 is made up of 16 amino acids. The entire variable domain, with the rest obtained from reference TRBV9 and TRBJ1-1, is as follows: DSGVTQTPKHLITATGQRVTLRCSPRSGDLSVYWYQQSLDQGLQFLIQYYNGEERAKGNILERFSAQQFPDLHSELNLSSLELGDSALYFCASSVDYRGSNTEAFFGQGTRLTVV.

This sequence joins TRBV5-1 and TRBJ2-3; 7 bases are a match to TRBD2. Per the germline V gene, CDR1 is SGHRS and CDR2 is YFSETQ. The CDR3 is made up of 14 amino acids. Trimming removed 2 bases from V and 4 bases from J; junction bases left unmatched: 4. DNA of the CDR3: TGCGCCAGCAGCTTTGCGGGAGTAGCAGATACGCAGTATTTT. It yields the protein CASSFAGVADTQYF.